The text below deals with one T cell receptor (beta chain). Its antigen is undetermined. The data originate from a study of cytomegalovirus exposure and HLA in healthy donors. Study-level background: Later analysis reported that the roughly 120 validation repertoires shared the platform of the 500 to 750 first-cohort repertoires. Study-wide results and caveats: Subsequent analysis of the 120 or so validation repertoires found a tendency for first-cohort TCR clusters to co-occur.

The V gene's germline CDR1 is SGHDN and CDR2 FVKESK. Trimming took off 0 bases at V and 4 bases at J, with 10 bases between the two ends. This CDR3 is built from 15 residues. Using immunoSEQ multiplex PCR, the repertoire was profiled, and TCRdb retains in-frame clones only, with some absent. The sample holds 80,000 to 95,000 clones, 96% seen once. This receptor was taken from a woman aged 18-29 years in good health and CMV-seronegative. Sequencing was performed on PBMCs. This sequence joins TRBV14 and TRBJ2-1; D might be TRBD1 (5 bases). CDR3 sequence: CASSQDPYRYNEQFF. CDR3 coding DNA: TGTGCCAGCAGCCAAGATCCGTACAGGTACAATGAGCAGTTCTTC.